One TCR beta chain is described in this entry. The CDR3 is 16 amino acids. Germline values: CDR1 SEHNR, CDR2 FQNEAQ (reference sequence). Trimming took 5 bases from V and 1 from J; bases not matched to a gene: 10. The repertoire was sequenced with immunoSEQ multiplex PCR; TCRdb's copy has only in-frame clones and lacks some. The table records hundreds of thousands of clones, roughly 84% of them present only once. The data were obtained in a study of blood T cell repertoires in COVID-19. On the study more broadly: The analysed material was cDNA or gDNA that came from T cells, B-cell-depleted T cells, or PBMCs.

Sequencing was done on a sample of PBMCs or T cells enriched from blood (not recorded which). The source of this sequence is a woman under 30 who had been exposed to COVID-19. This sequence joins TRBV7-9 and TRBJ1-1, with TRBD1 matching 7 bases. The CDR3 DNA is TGTGCCAGCAGCCCCAAGCTTGGGACAGCGAACACTGAAGCTTTCTTT. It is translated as CASSPKLGTANTEAFF.